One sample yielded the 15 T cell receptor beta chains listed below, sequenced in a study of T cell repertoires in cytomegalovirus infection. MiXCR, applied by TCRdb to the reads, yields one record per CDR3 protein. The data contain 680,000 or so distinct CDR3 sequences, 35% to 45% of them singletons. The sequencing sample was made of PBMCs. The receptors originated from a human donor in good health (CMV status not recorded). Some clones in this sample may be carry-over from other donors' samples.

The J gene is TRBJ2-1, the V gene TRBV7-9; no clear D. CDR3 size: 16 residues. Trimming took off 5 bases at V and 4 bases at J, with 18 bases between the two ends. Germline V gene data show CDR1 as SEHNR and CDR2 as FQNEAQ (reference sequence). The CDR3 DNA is TGTGCCAGCAGCCCGTCCTTCCGTGGGAATTACAATGAGCAGTTCTTC. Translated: CASSPSFRGNYNEQFF.

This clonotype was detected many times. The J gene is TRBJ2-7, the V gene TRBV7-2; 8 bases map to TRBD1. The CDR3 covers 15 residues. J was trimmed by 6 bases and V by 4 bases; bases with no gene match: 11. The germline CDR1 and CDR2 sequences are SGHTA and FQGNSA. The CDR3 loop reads CASSSVTGAGREQYF. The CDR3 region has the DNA TGTGCCAGCAGCTCTGTGACAGGGGCCGGGCGCGAGCAGTACTTC.

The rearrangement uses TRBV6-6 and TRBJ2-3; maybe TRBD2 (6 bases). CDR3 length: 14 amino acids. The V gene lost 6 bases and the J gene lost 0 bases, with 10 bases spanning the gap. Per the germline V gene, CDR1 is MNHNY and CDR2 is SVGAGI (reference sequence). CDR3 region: CASRDYISTDTQYF. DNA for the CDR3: TGTGCCAGCAGGGACTATATAAGCACAGATACGCAGTATTTT.

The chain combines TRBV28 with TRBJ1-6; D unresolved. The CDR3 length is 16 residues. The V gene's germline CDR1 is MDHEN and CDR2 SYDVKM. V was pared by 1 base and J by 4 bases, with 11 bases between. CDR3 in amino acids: CASSLSQAPYNSPLHF. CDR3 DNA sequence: TGTGCCAGCAGTTTATCCCAGGCACCATATAATTCACCCCTCCACTTT.

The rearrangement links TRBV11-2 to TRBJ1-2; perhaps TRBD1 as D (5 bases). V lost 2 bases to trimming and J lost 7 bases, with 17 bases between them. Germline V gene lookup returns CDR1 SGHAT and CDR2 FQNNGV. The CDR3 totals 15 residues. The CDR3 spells CASSLLERVGTGYTF. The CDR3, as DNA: TGTGCCAGCAGCTTATTGGAAAGGGTCGGGACTGGCTACACCTTC.

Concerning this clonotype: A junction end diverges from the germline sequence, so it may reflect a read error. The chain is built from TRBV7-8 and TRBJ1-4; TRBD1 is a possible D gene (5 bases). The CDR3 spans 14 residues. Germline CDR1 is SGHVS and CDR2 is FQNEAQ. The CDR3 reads CASSLRRGNEKLSF. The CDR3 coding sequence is TGTGCCAGCAGCTTACGGCGGGGGAATGAAAAACTGTCTTTT.

CDR3 protein: CASSYERGYNSPLHF. CDR3 sequence (DNA): TGTGCCAGCAGTTATGAAAGGGGCTATAATTCACCCCTCCACTTT. This chain joins TRBV28 and TRBJ1-6, with D possibly being TRBD1 (5 bases). This CDR3 is 15 amino acids long. V was trimmed by 4 bases and J by 3 bases, leaving 10 bases between them. Looked up from germline, CDR1 is MDHEN and CDR2 is SYDVKM.

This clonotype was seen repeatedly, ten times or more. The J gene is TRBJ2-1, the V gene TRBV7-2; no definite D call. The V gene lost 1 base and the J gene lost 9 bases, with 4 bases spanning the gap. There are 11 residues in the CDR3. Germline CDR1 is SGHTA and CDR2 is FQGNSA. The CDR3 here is CASSLGIEQFF. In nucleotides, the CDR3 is TGTGCCAGCAGCTTAGGTATTGAGCAGTTCTTC.

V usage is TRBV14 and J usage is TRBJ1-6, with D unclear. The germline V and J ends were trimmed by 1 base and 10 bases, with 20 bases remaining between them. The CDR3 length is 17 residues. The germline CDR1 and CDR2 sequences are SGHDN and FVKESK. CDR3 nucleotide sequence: TGTGCCAGCAGCCAAGGCGCGGGAACGGCTCGAGAGTCACCCCTCCACTTT. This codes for CASSQGAGTARESPLHF.

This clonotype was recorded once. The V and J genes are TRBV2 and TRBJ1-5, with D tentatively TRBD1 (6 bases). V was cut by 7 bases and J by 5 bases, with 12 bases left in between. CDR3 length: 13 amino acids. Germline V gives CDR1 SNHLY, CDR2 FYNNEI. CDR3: CASKTGRYQPQHF. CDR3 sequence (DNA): TGTGCCAGCAAGACAGGACGCTATCAGCCCCAGCATTTT.

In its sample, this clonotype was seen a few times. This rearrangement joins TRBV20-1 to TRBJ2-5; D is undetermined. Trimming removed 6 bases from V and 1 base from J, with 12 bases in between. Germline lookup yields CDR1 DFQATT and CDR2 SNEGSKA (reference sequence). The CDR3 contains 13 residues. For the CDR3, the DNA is TGCAGTGCAGTAGTGGCACCCCAAGAGACCCAGTACTTC. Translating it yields CSAVVAPQETQYF.

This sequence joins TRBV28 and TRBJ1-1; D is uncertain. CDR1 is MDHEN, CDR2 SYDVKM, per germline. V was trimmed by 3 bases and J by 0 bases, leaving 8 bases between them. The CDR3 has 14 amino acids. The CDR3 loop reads CASSLSLVNTEAFF. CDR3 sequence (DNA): TGTGCCAGCAGTTTGTCGTTGGTGAACACTGAAGCTTTCTTT.

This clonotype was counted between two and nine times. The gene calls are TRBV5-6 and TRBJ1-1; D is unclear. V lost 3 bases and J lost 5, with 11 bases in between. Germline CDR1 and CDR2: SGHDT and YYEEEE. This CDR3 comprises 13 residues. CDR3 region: CASSSPIGTEAFF. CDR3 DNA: TGTGCCAGCAGCTCTCCCATAGGGACTGAAGCTTTCTTT. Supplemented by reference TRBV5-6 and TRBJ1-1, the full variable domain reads DAGVTQSPTHLIKTRGQQVTLRCSPKSGHDTVSWYQQALGQGPQFIFQYYEEEERQRGNFPDRFSGHQFPNYSSELNVNALLLGDSALYLCASSSPIGTEAFFGQGTRLTVV.

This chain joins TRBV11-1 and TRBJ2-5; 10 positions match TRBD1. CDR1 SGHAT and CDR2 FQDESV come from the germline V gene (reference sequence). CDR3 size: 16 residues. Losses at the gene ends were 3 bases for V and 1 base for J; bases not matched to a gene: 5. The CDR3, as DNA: TGTGCCAGCAGCTTGGGGGACAGGGGACTCCAAGAGACCCAGTACTTC. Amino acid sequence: CASSLGDRGLQETQYF.

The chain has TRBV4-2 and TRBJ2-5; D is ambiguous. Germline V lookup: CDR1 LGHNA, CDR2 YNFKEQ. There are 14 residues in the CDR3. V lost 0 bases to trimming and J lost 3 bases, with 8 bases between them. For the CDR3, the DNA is TGTGCCAGCAGCCAAGAACTTACTAAAGAGACCCAGTACTTC. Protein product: CASSQELTKETQYF.